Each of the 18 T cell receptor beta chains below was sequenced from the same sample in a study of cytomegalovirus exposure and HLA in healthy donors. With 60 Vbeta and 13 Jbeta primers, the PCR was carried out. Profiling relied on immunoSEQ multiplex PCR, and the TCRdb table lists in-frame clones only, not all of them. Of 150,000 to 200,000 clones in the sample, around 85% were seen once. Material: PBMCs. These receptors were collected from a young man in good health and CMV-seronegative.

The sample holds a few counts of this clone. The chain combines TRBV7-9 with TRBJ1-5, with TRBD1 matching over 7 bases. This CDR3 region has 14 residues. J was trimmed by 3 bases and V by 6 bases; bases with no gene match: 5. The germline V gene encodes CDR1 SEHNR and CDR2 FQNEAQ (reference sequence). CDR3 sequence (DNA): TGTGCCAGCAGTAAGGGACAGCTCAATCAGCCCCAGCATTTT. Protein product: CASSKGQLNQPQHF.

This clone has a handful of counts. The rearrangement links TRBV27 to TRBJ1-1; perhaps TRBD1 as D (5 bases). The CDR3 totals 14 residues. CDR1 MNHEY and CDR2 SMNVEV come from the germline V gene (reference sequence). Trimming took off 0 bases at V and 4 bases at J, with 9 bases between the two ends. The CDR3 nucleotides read TGTGCCAGCAGTTTATCGGGCAGGGCCACTGAAGCTTTCTTT. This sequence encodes CASSLSGRATEAFF.

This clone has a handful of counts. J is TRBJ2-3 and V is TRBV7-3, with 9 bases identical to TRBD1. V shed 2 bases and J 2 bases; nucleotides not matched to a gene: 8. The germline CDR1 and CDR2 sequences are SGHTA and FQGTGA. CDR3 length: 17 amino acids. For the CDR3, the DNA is TGTGCCAGCAGCTTAGGGGACAGGGCATTCCCCACAGATACGCAGTATTTT. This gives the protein CASSLGDRAFPTDTQYF. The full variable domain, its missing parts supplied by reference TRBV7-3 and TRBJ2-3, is GAGVSQTPSNKVTEKGKYVELRCDPISGHTALYWYRQSLGQGPEFLIYFQGTGAADDSGLPNDRFFAVRPEGSVSTLKIQRTERGDSAVYLCASSLGDRAFPTDTQYFGPGTRLTVL.

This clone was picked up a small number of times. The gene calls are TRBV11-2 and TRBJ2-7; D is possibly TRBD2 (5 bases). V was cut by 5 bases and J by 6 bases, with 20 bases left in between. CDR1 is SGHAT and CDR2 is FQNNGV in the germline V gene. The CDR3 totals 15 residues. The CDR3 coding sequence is TGTGCCAGCAGCCCCCCGAGTCTAGCTCCCCGCGAGCAGTACTTC. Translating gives CASSPPSLAPREQYF.

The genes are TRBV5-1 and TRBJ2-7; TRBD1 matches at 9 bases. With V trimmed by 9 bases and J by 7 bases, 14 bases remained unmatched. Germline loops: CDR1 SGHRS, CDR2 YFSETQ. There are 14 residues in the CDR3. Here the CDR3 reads CATKPGQGPGEQYF. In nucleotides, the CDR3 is TGCGCCACCAAACCCGGACAGGGGCCAGGAGAGCAGTACTTC.

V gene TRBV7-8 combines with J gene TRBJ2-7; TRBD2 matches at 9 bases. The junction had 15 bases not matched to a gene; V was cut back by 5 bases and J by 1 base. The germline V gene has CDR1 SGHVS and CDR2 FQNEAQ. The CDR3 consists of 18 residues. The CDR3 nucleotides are TGTGCCAGCAGCCCAACCGGAGCTTTAGCGGGAGCGTCCTACGAGCAGTACTTC. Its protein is CASSPTGALAGASYEQYF. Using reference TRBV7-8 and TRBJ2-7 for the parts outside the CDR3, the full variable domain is GAGVSQSPRYKVAKRGQDVALRCDPISGHVSLFWYQQALGQGPEFLTYFQNEAQLDKSGLPSDRFFAERPEGSVSTLKIQRTQQEDSAVYLCASSPTGALAGASYEQYFGPGTRLTVT.

The CDR3 protein is CASTSGGLSYEQYF. CDR3 bases: TGTGCCAGCACCTCGGGGGGCCTCTCCTACGAGCAGTACTTC. This chain joins TRBV5-4 and TRBJ2-7, with D possibly matching TRBD2 (7 bases). Germline CDR1 and CDR2: SGHNT and YYREEE (reference sequence). The CDR3 has 14 amino acids. V was clipped by 6 bases and J by 0 bases, with 13 bases between them.

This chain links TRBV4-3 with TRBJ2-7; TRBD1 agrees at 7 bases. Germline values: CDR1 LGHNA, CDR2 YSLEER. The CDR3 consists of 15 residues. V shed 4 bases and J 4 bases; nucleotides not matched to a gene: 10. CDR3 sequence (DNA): TGCGCCAGCAGCCCCCGGGACAGTCCTGAGTACGAGCAGTACTTC. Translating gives CASSPRDSPEYEQYF.

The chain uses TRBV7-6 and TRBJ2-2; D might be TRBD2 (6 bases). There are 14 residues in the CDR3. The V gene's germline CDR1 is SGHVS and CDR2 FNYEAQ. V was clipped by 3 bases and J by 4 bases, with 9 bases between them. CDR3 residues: CASSLREGTGELFF. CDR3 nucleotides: TGTGCCAGCAGCTTGCGGGAAGGCACCGGGGAGCTGTTTTTT.

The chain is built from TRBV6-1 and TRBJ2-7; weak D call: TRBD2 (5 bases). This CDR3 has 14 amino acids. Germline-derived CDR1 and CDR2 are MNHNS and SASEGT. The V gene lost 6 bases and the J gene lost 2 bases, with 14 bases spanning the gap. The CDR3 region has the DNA TGTGCCAGCAGGTTTGAGGGTCAGGCCTACGAGCAGTACTTC. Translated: CASRFEGQAYEQYF.

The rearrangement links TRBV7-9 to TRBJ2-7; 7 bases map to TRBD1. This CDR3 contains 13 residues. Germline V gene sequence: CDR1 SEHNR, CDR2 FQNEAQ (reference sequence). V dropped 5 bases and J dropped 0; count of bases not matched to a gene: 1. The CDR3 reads CASSGDSSYEQYF. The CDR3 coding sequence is TGTGCCAGCAGCGGGGACAGCTCCTACGAGCAGTACTTC.

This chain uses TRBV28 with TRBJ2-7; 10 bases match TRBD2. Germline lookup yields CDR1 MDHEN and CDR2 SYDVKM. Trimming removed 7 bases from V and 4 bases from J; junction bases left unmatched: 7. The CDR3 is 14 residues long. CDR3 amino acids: CASTASGRAYEQYF. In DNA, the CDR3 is TGTGCCAGCACCGCAAGCGGGAGGGCTTACGAGCAGTACTTC. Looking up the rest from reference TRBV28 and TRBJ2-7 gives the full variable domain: DVKVTQSSRYLVKRTGEKVFLECVQDMDHENMFWYRQDPGLGLRLIYFSYDVKMKEKGDIPEGYSVSREKKERFSLILESASTNQTSMYLCASTASGRAYEQYFGPGTRLTVT.

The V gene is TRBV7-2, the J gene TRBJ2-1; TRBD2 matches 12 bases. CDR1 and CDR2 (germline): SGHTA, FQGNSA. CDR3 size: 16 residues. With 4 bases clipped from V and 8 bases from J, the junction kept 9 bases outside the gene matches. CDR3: CASSSPLAGGLDEQFF. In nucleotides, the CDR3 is TGTGCCAGCAGCTCGCCCCTAGCGGGGGGGCTAGATGAGCAGTTCTTC.

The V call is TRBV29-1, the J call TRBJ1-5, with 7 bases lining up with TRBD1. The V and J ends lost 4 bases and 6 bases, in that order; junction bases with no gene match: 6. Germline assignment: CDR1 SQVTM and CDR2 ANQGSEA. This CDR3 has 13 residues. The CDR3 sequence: CSVGGTAGQPQHF. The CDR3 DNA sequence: TGCAGCGTTGGGGGGACAGCCGGTCAGCCCCAGCATTTT.

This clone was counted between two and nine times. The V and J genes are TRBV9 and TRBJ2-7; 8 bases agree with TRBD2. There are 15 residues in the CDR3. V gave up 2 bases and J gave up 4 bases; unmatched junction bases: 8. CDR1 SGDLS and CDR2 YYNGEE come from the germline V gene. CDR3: CASSVDGTSSYEQYF. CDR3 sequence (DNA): TGTGCCAGCAGCGTCGACGGGACTAGTTCGTACGAGCAGTACTTC.

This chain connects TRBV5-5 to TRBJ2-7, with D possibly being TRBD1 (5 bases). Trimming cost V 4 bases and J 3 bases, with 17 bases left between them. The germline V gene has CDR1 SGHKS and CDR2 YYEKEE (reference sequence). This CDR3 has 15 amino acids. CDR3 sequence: CASSKDSPSVYEQYF. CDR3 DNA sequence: TGTGCCAGCAGCAAAGACAGCCCCTCCGTCTACGAGCAGTACTTC.

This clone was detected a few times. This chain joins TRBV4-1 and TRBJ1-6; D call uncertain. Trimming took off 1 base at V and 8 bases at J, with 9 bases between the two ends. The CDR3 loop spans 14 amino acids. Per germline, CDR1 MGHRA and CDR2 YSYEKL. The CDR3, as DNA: TGCGCCAGCAGCCAAGGGAGGGCGGATTCACCCCTCCACTTT. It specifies CASSQGRADSPLHF.

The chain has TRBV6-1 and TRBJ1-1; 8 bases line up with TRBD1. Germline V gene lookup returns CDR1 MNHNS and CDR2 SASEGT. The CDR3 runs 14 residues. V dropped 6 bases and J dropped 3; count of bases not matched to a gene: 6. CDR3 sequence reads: CASRTTGGYTEAFF. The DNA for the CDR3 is TGTGCCAGCAGAACCACAGGGGGGTACACTGAAGCTTTCTTT.